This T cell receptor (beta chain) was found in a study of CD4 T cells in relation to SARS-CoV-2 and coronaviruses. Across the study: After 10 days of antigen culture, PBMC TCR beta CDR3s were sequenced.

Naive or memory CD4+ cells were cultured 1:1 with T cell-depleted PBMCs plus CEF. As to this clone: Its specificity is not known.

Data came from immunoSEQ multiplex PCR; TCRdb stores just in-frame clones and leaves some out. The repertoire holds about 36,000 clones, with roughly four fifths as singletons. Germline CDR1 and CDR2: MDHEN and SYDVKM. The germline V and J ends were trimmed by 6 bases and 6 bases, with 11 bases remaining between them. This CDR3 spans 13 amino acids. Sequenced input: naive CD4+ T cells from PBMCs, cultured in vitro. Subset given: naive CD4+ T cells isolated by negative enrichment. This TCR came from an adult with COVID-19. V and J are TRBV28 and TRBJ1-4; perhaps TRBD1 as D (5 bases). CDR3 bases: TGTGCCAGCAGGGGTGGACAACATGAAAAACTGTTTTTT. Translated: CASRGGQHEKLFF.